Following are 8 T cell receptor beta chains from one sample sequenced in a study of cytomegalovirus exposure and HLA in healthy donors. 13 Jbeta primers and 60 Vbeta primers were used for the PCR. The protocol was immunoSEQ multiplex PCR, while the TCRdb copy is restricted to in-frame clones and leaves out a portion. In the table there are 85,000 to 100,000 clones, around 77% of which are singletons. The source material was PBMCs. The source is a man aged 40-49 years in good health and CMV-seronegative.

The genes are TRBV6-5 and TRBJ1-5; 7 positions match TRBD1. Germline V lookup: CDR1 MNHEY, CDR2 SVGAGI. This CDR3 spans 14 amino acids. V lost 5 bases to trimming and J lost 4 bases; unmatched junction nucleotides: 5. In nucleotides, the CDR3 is TGTGCCAGCAGTCGCGACAGGGCTAATCAGCCCCAGCATTTT. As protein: CASSRDRANQPQHF.

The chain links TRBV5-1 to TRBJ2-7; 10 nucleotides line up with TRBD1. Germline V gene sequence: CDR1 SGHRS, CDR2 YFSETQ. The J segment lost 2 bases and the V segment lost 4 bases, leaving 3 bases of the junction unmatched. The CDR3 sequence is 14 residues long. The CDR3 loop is CASSIGQGAYEQYF. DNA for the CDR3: TGCGCCAGCAGCATTGGACAGGGGGCCTACGAGCAGTACTTC.

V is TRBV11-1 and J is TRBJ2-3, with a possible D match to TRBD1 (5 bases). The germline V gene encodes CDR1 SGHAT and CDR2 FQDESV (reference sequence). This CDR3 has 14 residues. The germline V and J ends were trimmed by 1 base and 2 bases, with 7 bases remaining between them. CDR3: CASSLVRDTDTQYF. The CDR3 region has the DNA TGTGCCAGCAGCTTAGTCAGGGACACAGATACGCAGTATTTT.

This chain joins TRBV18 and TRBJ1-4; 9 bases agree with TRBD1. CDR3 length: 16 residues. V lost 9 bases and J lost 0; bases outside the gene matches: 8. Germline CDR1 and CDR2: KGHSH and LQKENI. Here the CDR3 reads CASSPGQGATNEKLFF. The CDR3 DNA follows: TGTGCCAGTTCCCCGGGACAGGGTGCAACTAATGAAAAACTGTTTTTT.

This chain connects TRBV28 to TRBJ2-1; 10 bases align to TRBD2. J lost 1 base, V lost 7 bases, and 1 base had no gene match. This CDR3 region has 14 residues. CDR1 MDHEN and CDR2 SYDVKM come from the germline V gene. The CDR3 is CASNSGRSYNEQFF. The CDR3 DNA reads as TGTGCCAGCAATAGCGGGAGGTCCTACAATGAGCAGTTCTTC.

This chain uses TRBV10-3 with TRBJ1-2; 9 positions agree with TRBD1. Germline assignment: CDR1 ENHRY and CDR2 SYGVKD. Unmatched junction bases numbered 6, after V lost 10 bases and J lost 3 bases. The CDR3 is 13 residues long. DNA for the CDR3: TGTGCCACCCTTCGACAGGGGGACTATGGCTACACCTTC. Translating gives CATLRQGDYGYTF.

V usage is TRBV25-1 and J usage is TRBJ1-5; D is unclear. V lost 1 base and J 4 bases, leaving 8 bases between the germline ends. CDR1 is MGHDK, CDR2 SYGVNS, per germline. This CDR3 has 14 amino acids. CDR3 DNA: TGTGCCAGCAGTGAATTTCTGAGGAATCAGCCCCAGCATTTT. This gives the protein CASSEFLRNQPQHF.

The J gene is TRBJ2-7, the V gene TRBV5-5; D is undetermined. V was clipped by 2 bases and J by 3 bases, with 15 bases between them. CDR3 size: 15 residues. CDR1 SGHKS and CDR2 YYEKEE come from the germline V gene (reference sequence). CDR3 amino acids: CASSFESGHIYEQYF. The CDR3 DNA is TGTGCCAGCAGCTTCGAGAGTGGGCATATCTACGAGCAGTACTTC.